A selection of T cell receptor beta chains follows, all from one sample in a study of T cells in Graves' hyperthyroidism and ophthalmopathy. TCRdb independently ran MiXCR on the multiplex PCR reads; one entry per CDR3 protein. The sample consists of around 500,000 distinct CDR3 sequences, 14% of them appearing once. The specimen sequenced was blood. These receptor sequences come from a woman in her forties with Graves' hyperthyroidism. Each CDR3 is given with its conserved first and last residue. Fields, in order: CDR3 protein, CDR3 DNA, J gene, clone size, D gene, V gene. A D gene is named only where the DNA matches it firmly. Only part of the rows carry a size: once, few, many, or a class if the clone is expanded.

cdr3_aa: CASSPGTGDYNEQFF; cdr3_nt: TGTGCCAGCTCACCGGGGACAGGGGATTACAATGAGCAGTTCTTC; j_call: TRBJ2-1; clone_size: many; d_call: TRBD1; v_call: TRBV18
cdr3_aa: CASSPSVGRGDLAQHF; cdr3_nt: TGTGCCAGCAGTCCCTCGGTCGGACGTGGGGATTTGGCCCAGCATTTT; j_call: TRBJ1-5; clone_size: many; d_call: -; v_call: TRBV12-3/TRBV12-4
cdr3_aa: CASSSAGGFAKNIQYF; cdr3_nt: TGTGCCAGCAGTTCCGCGGGCGGATTTGCCAAAAACATTCAGTACTTC; j_call: TRBJ2-4; clone_size: -; d_call: -; v_call: TRBV28
cdr3_aa: CARGQGAYEQYF; cdr3_nt: TGCGCCAGGGGACAGGGGGCCTACGAGCAGTACTTC; j_call: TRBJ2-7; clone_size: many; d_call: TRBD1; v_call: TRBV5-1
cdr3_aa: CASSLGVGFNYGYTF; cdr3_nt: TGCGCCAGCAGCTTGGGTGTAGGGTTTAACTATGGCTACACCTTC; j_call: TRBJ1-2; clone_size: -; d_call: -; v_call: TRBV5-1
cdr3_aa: CSVEERGGRGAFF; cdr3_nt: TGCAGCGTTGAAGAACGGGGCGGGCGGGGAGCTTTCTTT; j_call: TRBJ1-1; clone_size: many; d_call: -; v_call: TRBV29-1
cdr3_aa: CASSDLASGELFF; cdr3_nt: TGTGCCAGCAGCGATCTAGCTTCCGGGGAGCTGTTTTTT; j_call: TRBJ2-2; clone_size: many; d_call: -; v_call: TRBV3-1
cdr3_aa: CASGSSSGSADTQYF; cdr3_nt: TGTGCCAGCGGCTCGTCTAGCGGGAGTGCAGATACGCAGTATTTT; j_call: TRBJ2-3; clone_size: -; d_call: TRBD2; v_call: TRBV9
cdr3_aa: CASTSGQGDTGELFF; cdr3_nt: TGTGCCAGCACCAGCGGACAGGGGGACACCGGGGAGCTGTTTTTT; j_call: TRBJ2-2; clone_size: -; d_call: TRBD1; v_call: TRBV11-3
cdr3_aa: CSASLYPLASSYNEQFF; cdr3_nt: TGCAGTGCGAGCCTATATCCACTAGCGAGCTCCTACAATGAGCAGTTCTTC; j_call: TRBJ2-1; clone_size: many; d_call: TRBD2; v_call: TRBV20-1
cdr3_aa: CASSSQREGRETQFF; cdr3_nt: TGTGCCAGCAGCTCCCAGCGGGAGGGCCGAGAGACCCAGTTCTTC; j_call: TRBJ2-1; clone_size: -; d_call: TRBD2; v_call: TRBV9
cdr3_aa: CASSVRAGVGEQYF; cdr3_nt: TGTGCCAGCAGCGTCCGAGCGGGAGTCGGCGAGCAGTACTTC; j_call: TRBJ2-7; clone_size: many; d_call: TRBD2; v_call: TRBV7-9
cdr3_aa: CASSVGLAGTSTDTQYF; cdr3_nt: TGTGCCAGCAGCGTAGGACTAGCGGGTACTAGCACAGATACGCAGTATTTT; j_call: TRBJ2-3; clone_size: few; d_call: TRBD2; v_call: TRBV9
cdr3_aa: CASSFRIRDKGQPQHF; cdr3_nt: TGTGCCAGCAGCTTCAGAATCCGGGACAAGGGTCAGCCCCAGCATTTT; j_call: TRBJ1-5; clone_size: -; d_call: -; v_call: TRBV7-2
cdr3_aa: CASSRYNEQFF; cdr3_nt: TGTGCCAGCAGTCGATACAATGAGCAGTTCTTC; j_call: TRBJ2-1; clone_size: many; d_call: -; v_call: TRBV12-3/TRBV12-4
cdr3_aa: CASSLNRLASEQYF; cdr3_nt: TGTGCCAGCAGCCTCAACAGACTAGCCTCCGAGCAGTACTTC; j_call: TRBJ2-7; clone_size: many; d_call: TRBD2; v_call: TRBV3-1
cdr3_aa: CASSFVGGQRTQYF; cdr3_nt: TGTGCCAGCAGTTTCGTAGGGGGCCAGCGGACCCAGTACTTC; j_call: TRBJ2-5; clone_size: -; d_call: TRBD1; v_call: TRBV12-3/TRBV12-4
cdr3_aa: CASTFWESSYNEQFF; cdr3_nt: TGTGCCAGCACCTTTTGGGAGAGCTCCTACAATGAGCAGTTCTTC; j_call: TRBJ2-1; clone_size: few; d_call: -; v_call: TRBV28
cdr3_aa: CATSRDIGVNYNEQFF; cdr3_nt: TGTGCCACCAGCAGAGATATAGGGGTTAACTACAATGAGCAGTTCTTC; j_call: TRBJ2-1; clone_size: -; d_call: -; v_call: TRBV15
cdr3_aa: CASSLGGEPNTGELFF; cdr3_nt: TGTGCCAGCAGCTTGGGTGGAGAACCGAACACCGGGGAGCTGTTTTTT; j_call: TRBJ2-2; clone_size: few; d_call: -; v_call: TRBV5-5
cdr3_aa: CASSLGGKGNNEQFF; cdr3_nt: TGTGCCAGCAGCTTAGGAGGGAAGGGCAACAATGAGCAGTTCTTC; j_call: TRBJ2-1; clone_size: many; d_call: -; v_call: TRBV13
cdr3_aa: CASSQLRVGEQYF; cdr3_nt: TGTGCCAGCAGCCAACTACGGGTTGGCGAGCAGTACTTC; j_call: TRBJ2-7; clone_size: many; d_call: -; v_call: TRBV7-2
cdr3_aa: CASSLPGQPKAFF; cdr3_nt: TGTGCCAGCAGTTTACCCGGACAACCAAAAGCTTTCTTT; j_call: TRBJ1-1; clone_size: many; d_call: -; v_call: TRBV27
cdr3_aa: CSASNSVTYNEQFF; cdr3_nt: TGCAGTGCTAGCAATAGCGTTACCTACAATGAGCAGTTCTTC; j_call: TRBJ2-1; clone_size: -; d_call: -; v_call: TRBV20-1
cdr3_aa: CASSRSGIPGVYNEQFF; cdr3_nt: TGTGCCAGTAGTCGCTCAGGGATCCCTGGGGTTTACAATGAGCAGTTCTTC; j_call: TRBJ2-1; clone_size: few; d_call: -; v_call: TRBV19
cdr3_aa: CASSLGWGDREGKLFF; cdr3_nt: TGTGCCAGCAGCTTAGGGTGGGGGGACAGGGAAGGAAAACTGTTTTTT; j_call: TRBJ1-4; clone_size: many; d_call: TRBD1; v_call: TRBV7-2
cdr3_aa: CASSLPNVGVRGYTF; cdr3_nt: TGTGCCAGCAGTTTGCCGAACGTCGGGGTGCGGGGCTACACCTTC; j_call: TRBJ1-2; clone_size: many; d_call: -; v_call: TRBV28
cdr3_aa: CASSERVSSYNEQFF; cdr3_nt: TGTGCCAGCAGTGAACGGGTCAGCTCCTACAATGAGCAGTTCTTC; j_call: TRBJ2-1; clone_size: few; d_call: -; v_call: TRBV2
cdr3_aa: CATSSIMNTEAFF; cdr3_nt: TGTGCCACCAGCAGTATAATGAACACTGAAGCTTTCTTT; j_call: TRBJ1-1; clone_size: many; d_call: -; v_call: TRBV15
cdr3_aa: CAISDRDSNEQFF; cdr3_nt: TGTGCCATCAGTGACAGGGATAGCAATGAGCAGTTCTTC; j_call: TRBJ2-1; clone_size: -; d_call: -; v_call: TRBV10-3
cdr3_aa: CASSTPTSGGRDEQYF; cdr3_nt: TGTGCCAGCAGCACCCCGACTAGCGGGGGCCGGGACGAGCAGTACTTC; j_call: TRBJ2-7; clone_size: -; d_call: TRBD2; v_call: TRBV7-9
cdr3_aa: CASSQVGGQGYSYEQYF; cdr3_nt: TGCGCCAGCAGCCAAGTAGGGGGACAGGGGTACTCCTACGAGCAGTACTTC; j_call: TRBJ2-7; clone_size: few; d_call: TRBD1; v_call: TRBV4-1